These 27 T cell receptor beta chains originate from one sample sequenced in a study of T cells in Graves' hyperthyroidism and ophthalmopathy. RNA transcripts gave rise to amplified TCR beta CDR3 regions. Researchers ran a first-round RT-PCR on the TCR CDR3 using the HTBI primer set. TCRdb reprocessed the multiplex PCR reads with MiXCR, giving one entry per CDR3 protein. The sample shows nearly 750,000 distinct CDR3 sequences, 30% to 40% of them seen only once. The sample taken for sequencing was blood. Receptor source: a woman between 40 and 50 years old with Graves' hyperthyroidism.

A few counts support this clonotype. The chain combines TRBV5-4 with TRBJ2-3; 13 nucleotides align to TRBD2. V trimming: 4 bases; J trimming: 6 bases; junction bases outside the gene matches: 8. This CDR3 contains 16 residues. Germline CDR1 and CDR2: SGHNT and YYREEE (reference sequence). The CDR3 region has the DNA TGTGCCAGCAGCAGTACTAGCGGGGGGGCCATGGATACGCAGTATTTT. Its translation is CASSSTSGGAMDTQYF.

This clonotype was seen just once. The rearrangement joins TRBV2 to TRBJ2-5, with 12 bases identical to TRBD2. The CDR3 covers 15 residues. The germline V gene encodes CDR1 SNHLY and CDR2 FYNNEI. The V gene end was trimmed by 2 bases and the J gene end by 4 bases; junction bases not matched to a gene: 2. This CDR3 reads CASSEMTSGGETQYF. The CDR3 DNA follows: TGTGCCAGCAGTGAAATGACTAGCGGGGGAGAGACCCAGTACTTC.

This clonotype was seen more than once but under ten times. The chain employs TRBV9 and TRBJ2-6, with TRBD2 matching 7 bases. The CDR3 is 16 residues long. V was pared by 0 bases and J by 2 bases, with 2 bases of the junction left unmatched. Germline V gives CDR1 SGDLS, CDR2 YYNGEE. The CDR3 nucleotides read TGTGCCAGCAGCGTAGTTGCGGGAGCTGGGGCCAACGTCCTGACTTTC. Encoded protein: CASSVVAGAGANVLTF.

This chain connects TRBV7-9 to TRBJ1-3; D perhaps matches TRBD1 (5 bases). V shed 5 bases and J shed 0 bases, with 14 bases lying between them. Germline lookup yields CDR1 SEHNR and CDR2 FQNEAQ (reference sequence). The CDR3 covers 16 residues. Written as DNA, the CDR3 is TGTGCCAGCAGCCCGGCCGGGACCAGCTCTGGAAACACCATATATTTT. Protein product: CASSPAGTSSGNTIYF.

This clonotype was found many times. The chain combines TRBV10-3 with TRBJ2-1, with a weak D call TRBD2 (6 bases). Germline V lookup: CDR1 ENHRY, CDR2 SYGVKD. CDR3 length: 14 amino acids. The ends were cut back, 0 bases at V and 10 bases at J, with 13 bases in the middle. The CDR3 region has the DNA TGTGCCATCAGTGAGTCAGGAGGGATAAGGGAGCAGTTCTTC. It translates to CAISESGGIREQFF.

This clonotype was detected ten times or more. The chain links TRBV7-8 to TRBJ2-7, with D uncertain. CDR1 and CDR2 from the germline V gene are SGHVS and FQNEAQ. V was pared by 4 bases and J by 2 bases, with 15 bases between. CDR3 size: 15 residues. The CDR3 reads CASSSFPEPTYEQYF. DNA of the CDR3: TGTGCCAGCAGCTCCTTTCCGGAACCAACCTACGAGCAGTACTTC.

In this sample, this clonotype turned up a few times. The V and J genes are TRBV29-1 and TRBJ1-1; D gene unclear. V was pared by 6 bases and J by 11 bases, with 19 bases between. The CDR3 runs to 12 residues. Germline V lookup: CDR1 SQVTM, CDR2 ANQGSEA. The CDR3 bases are TGCAGCGTGGTAAGGACGGATTGGACGGCTTTCTTT. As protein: CSVVRTDWTAFF. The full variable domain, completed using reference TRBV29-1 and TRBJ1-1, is SAVISQKPSRDICQRGTSLTIQCQVDSQVTMMFWYRQQPGQSLTLIATANQGSEATYESGFVIDKFPISRPNLTFSTLTVSNMSPEDSSIYLCSVVRTDWTAFFGQGTRLTVV.

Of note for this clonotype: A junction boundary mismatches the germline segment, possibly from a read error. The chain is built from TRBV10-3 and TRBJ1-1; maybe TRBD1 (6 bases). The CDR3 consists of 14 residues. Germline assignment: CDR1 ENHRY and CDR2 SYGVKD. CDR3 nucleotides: TGTGCCAGCAGTTACCGACAGGCCACCATTGAAGCTTTCTTT. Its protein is CASSYRQATIEAFF.

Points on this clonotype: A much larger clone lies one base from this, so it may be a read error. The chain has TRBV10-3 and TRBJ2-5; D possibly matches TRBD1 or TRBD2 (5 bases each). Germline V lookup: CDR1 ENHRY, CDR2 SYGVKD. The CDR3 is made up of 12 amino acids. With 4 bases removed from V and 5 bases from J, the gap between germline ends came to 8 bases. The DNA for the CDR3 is TGTGCCATCAGTGGGGGGTATGAGACCCAGTACTTC. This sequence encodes CAISGGYETQYF.

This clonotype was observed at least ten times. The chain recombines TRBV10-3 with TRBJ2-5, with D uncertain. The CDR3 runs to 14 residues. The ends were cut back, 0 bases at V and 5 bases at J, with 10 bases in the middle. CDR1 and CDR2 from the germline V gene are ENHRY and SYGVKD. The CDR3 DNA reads TGTGCCATCAGTGAGTCGGATAGCCTGGAGACCCAGTACTTC. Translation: CAISESDSLETQYF.

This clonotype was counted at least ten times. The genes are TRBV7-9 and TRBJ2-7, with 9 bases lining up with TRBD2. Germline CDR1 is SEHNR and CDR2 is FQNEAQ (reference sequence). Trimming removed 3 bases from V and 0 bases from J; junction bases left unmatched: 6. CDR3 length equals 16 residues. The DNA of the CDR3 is TGTGCCAGCAGCTTTAGGACTAGCGCCAGCTCCTACGAGCAGTACTTC. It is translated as CASSFRTSASSYEQYF.

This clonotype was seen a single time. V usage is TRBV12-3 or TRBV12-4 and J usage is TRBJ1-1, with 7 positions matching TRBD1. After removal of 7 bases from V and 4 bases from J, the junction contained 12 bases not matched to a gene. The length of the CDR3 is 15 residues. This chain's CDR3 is CASTPTEGAFTEAFF. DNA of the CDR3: TGTGCCAGCACTCCCACGGAGGGGGCGTTCACTGAAGCTTTCTTT.

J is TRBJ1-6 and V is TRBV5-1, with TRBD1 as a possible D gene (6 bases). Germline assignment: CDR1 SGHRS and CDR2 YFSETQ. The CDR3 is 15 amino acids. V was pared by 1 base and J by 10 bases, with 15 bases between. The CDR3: CASSLSPGEGSPLHF. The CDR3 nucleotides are TGCGCCAGCAGCTTGTCCCCAGGGGAAGGGTCACCCCTCCACTTT.

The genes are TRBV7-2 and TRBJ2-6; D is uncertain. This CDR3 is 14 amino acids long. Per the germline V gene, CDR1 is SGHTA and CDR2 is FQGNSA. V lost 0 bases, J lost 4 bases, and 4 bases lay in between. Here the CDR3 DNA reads TGTGCCAGCAGCTTAGCGGTCGGGGCCAACGTCCTGACTTTC. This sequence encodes CASSLAVGANVLTF. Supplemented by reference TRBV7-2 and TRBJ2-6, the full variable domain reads GAGVSQSPSNKVTEKGKDVELRCDPISGHTALYWYRQSLGQGLEFLIYFQGNSAPDKSGLPSDRFSAERTGGSVSTLTIQRTQQEDSAVYLCASSLAVGANVLTFGAGSRLTVL.

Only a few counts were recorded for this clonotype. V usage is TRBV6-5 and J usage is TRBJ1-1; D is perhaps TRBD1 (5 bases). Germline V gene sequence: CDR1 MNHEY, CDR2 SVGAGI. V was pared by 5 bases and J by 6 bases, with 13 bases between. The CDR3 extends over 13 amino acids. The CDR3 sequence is CASSGGGGAEAFF. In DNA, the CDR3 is TGTGCCAGCAGTGGAGGTGGGGGGGCTGAAGCTTTCTTT.

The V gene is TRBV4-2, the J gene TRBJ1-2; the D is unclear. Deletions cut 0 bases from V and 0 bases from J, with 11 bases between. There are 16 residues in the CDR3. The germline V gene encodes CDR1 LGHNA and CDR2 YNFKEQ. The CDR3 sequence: CASSQEWPGPNYGYTF. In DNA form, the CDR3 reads TGTGCCAGCAGCCAAGAATGGCCCGGCCCTAACTATGGCTACACCTTC.

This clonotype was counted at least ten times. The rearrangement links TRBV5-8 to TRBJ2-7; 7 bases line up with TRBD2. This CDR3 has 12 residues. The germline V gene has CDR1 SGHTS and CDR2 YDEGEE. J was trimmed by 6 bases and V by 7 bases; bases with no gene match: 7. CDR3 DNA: TGTGCCAGCCTTACCCCGGGGGGCGAGCAGTACTTC. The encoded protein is CASLTPGGEQYF.

CDR3: CASSLVRNSNQPQHF. The DNA of the CDR3 is TGTGCCAGCAGCTTAGTCCGGAATAGCAATCAGCCCCAGCATTTT. The chain recombines TRBV7-2 with TRBJ1-5, with D unresolved. The CDR3 length is 15 residues. In germline, CDR1 is SGHTA, CDR2 FQGNSA. The germline V and J ends were trimmed by 1 base and 0 bases, with 7 bases remaining between them.

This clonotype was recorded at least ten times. CDR3 sequence reads: CSASGRAVKETQYF. In DNA form, the CDR3 reads TGCAGTGCTAGCGGGAGGGCCGTCAAAGAGACCCAGTACTTC. The chain combines TRBV20-1 with TRBJ2-5; 8 bases match TRBD2. The CDR3 has 14 amino acids. Germline V gene lookup returns CDR1 DFQATT and CDR2 SNEGSKA (reference sequence). With V trimmed by 3 bases and J by 3 bases, 6 bases remained unmatched.

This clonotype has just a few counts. Here the CDR3 DNA reads TGTGCCAGCAGTTTTTCGTCTCTTTCCGGGGAGCTGTTTTTT. Its translation is CASSFSSLSGELFF. V is TRBV6-5 and J is TRBJ2-2; D gene uncertain. V was pared by 4 bases and J by 6 bases, with 12 bases between. In germline, CDR1 is MNHEY, CDR2 SVGAGI. The CDR3 is 14 amino acids.

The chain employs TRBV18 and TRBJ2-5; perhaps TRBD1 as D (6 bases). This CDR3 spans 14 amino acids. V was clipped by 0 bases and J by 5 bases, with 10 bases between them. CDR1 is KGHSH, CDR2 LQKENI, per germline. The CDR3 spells CASSPPGDMETQYF. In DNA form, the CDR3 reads TGTGCCAGCTCACCACCGGGGGACATGGAGACCCAGTACTTC.

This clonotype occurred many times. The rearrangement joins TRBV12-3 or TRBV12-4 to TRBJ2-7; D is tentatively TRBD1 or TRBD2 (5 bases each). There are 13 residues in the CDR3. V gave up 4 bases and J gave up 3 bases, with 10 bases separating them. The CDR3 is CASSSGTYYEQYF. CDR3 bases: TGTGCCAGCAGTTCCGGGACGTACTACGAGCAGTACTTC.

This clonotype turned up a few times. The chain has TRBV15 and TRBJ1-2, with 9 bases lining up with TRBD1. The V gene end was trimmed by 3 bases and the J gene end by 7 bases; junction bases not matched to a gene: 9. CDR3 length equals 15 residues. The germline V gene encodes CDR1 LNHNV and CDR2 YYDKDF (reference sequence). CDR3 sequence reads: CATSSGDRARVGYTF. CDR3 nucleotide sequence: TGTGCCACCAGCAGTGGGGACAGGGCGCGGGTTGGCTACACCTTC.

The chain's CDR3 is CASGPGQNNQPQHF. In nucleotides, the CDR3 is TGTGCTAGTGGTCCGGGACAAAACAATCAGCCCCAGCATTTT. The chain has TRBV12-5 and TRBJ1-5, with D perhaps matching TRBD1 (6 bases). V lost 5 bases, J lost 3 bases, and 11 bases lay in between. The length of the CDR3 is 14 residues. Germline values: CDR1 LGHNT, CDR2 FRNRAP.

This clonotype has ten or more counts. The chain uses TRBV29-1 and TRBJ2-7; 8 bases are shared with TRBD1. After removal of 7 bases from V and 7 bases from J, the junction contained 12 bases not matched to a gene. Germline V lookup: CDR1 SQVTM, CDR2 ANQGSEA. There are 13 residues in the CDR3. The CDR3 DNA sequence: TGCAGCGCATTGGGGCAGGGGGCGCGGGAGCAGTACTTC. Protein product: CSALGQGAREQYF.

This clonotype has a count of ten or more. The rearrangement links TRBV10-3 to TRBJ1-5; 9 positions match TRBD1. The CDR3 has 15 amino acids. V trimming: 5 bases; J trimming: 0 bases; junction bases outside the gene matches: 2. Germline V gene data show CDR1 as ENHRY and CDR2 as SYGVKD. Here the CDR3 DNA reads TGTGCCATCAGTCGGACAGGGGATAGCAATCAGCCCCAGCATTTT. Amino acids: CAISRTGDSNQPQHF.

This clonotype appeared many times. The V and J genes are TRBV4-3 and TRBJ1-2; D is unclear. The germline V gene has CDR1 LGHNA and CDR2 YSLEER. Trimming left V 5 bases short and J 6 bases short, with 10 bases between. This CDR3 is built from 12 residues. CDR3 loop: CASSIHPNGYTF. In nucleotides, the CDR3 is TGCGCCAGCAGCATTCACCCGAATGGCTACACCTTC.